The rows below give T cell receptor beta chains drawn from one sample of a study of beta chain features in type 1 diabetes. Sequencing used immunoSEQ multiplex PCR; TCRdb keeps in-frame clones, though not all of them. The sample yields about 620,000 clones, about a sixth seen once. The sequenced material came from naive CD4+ T cells from blood. The receptors originated from a man younger than 35 in good health. CDR3s include the opening cysteine and the closing phenylalanine or tryptophan. A D gene is named only where the DNA matches it firmly. For some rows the clone size is stated as once, few or many, or as a class when expanded; others skip it.

>TRBJ1-3|TRBV7-2|-|-
CASTSAPGPSSGNTIYF
TGTGCCAGCACCTCCGCCCCGGGGCCGAGCTCTGGAAACACCATATATTTT
>TRBJ1-6|TRBV19|TRBD1|few
CASTQEDRGASPLHF
TGTGCCAGTACCCAAGAGGACAGGGGAGCCTCACCCCTCCACTTT
>TRBJ2-7|TRBV5-1|TRBD1|few
CASSSGGTGPLEQYF
TGCGCCAGCAGCTCAGGGGGAACTGGCCCCCTCGAGCAGTACTTC
>TRBJ2-7|TRBV5-1|TRBD1|-
CASRVRDRGYEQYF
TGCGCCAGCAGAGTCCGGGACAGGGGCTACGAGCAGTACTTC
>TRBJ1-2|TRBV29-1|-|few
CSVVLQLPRYGYTF
TGCAGCGTTGTACTCCAGTTACCTCGGTATGGCTACACCTTC
>TRBJ2-7|TRBV9|TRBD1|-
CASSVAGTDSYEQYF
TGTGCCAGCAGCGTAGCGGGGACAGATTCCTACGAGCAGTACTTC
>TRBJ2-7|TRBV20-1|-|-
CSPGPVYEQYF
TGCAGTCCAGGACCGGTCTACGAGCAGTACTTC
>TRBJ1-1|TRBV28|-|-
CASSLLTVNTEAFF
TGTGCCAGCAGTCTCCTGACAGTTAACACTGAAGCTTTCTTT
>TRBJ1-5|TRBV5-1|-|-
CASRTDVEQPQHF
TGCGCCAGCAGGACCGACGTAGAGCAGCCCCAGCATTTT
>TRBJ2-1|TRBV7-2|TRBD2|-
CASSLGASGPYNEQFF
TGTGCCAGCAGCTTAGGGGCTAGCGGGCCCTACAATGAGCAGTTCTTC
>TRBJ1-3|TRBV27|-|few
CASSLSGVGGNTIYF
TGTGCCAGCAGTTTATCAGGGGTTGGTGGAAACACCATATATTTT
>TRBJ2-2|TRBV9|-|-
CASSVEVTGTTSTGELFF
TGTGCCAGCAGCGTAGAGGTAACGGGGACCACGTCCACCGGGGAGCTGTTTTTT
>TRBJ2-3|TRBV18|-|few
CASSPGADTQYF
TGTGCCAGCTCACCGGGGGCAGATACGCAGTATTTT
>TRBJ1-1|TRBV6-5|TRBD1|-
CASRGQGFLPEAFF
TGTGCCAGCAGGGGACAGGGGTTTCTCCCTGAAGCTTTCTTT
>TRBJ2-7|TRBV7-9|-|few
CASSLRQGSYEQYF
TGTGCCAGCAGCTTACGCCAGGGATCCTACGAGCAGTACTTC
>TRBJ2-1|TRBV7-3|TRBD2|-
CASSPNSGVHNEQFF
TGTGCCAGCAGCCCAAATAGCGGGGTCCACAATGAGCAGTTCTTC
>TRBJ1-5|TRBV30|-|-
CAWSVQGGNQPQHF
TGTGCCTGGAGTGTACAGGGAGGGAATCAGCCCCAGCATTTT
>TRBJ2-7|TRBV27|-|-
CASSLSLQGRYEQYF
TGTGCCAGCAGTTTATCGTTACAGGGACGCTACGAGCAGTACTTC
>TRBJ1-2|TRBV9|-|few
CASSGQGFLGYTF
TGTGCCAGCAGCGGCCAGGGGTTTCTTGGCTACACCTTC
>TRBJ2-2|TRBV14|-|few
CASSQVERQNTGELFF
TGTGCCAGCAGCCAAGTGGAGCGACAGAACACCGGGGAGCTGTTTTTT
>TRBJ1-5|TRBV20-1|-|-
CSASDNQPQHF
TGCAGTGCTAGTGACAATCAGCCCCAGCATTTT
>TRBJ2-3|TRBV7-2|TRBD1|-
CASSLVAGTGGHADTQYF
TGTGCCAGCAGCTTAGTCGCCGGGACAGGGGGTCACGCGGATACGCAGTATTTT
>TRBJ2-1|TRBV28|-|few
CASSDRIGYNEQFF
TGTGCCAGCAGTGACAGGATCGGTTACAATGAGCAGTTCTTC
>TRBJ1-5|TRBV19|-|few
CASRDGSGIYSNQPQHF
TGTGCCAGTCGAGACGGCAGTGGAATTTATAGCAATCAGCCCCAGCATTTT
>TRBJ2-5|TRBV5-4|TRBD1|-
CASSRAGGQETQYF
TGTGCCAGCAGCCGTGCAGGGGGCCAAGAGACCCAGTACTTC
>TRBJ2-5|TRBV5-6|TRBD1|-
CASRGQGEETQYF
TGTGCCAGCAGGGGTCAGGGGGAAGAGACCCAGTACTTC
>TRBJ2-1|TRBV5-1|TRBD1|few
CASSLGGGSYNEQFF
TGCGCCAGCAGCTTGGGAGGGGGCAGCTACAATGAGCAGTTCTTC
>TRBJ2-7|TRBV18|-|few
CASSATGYEQYF
TGTGCCAGCTCAGCCACAGGCTACGAGCAGTACTTC
>TRBJ2-2|TRBV6-1|-|-
CASRGGQIPGGELFF
TGTGCCAGCAGAGGAGGACAGATTCCTGGCGGGGAGCTGTTTTTT
>TRBJ1-3|TRBV23-1|TRBD1|few
CASSQSEDRGRGSSGNTIYF
TGCGCCAGCAGTCAATCAGAGGACAGGGGGCGAGGGTCCTCTGGAAACACCATATATTTT
>TRBJ1-2|TRBV28|-|-
CASSLRSEGDGYTF
TGTGCCAGCAGTTTAAGATCGGAGGGTGACGGCTACACCTTC
>TRBJ2-2|TRBV9|TRBD2|few
CASSLTSTTGELFF
TGTGCCAGCAGCTTGACTAGCACAACCGGGGAGCTGTTTTTT
>TRBJ1-4|TRBV18|-|few
CASSPPGFDTNHFF
TGTGCCAGCTCACCACCGGGATTCGACACCAATCACTTTTTT
>TRBJ2-2|TRBV28|TRBD1|-
CASSAGDRDTGELFF
TGTGCCAGCAGTGCGGGGGACAGGGACACCGGGGAGCTGTTTTTT
>TRBJ2-7|TRBV7-2|TRBD2|-
CASSVRGGLYEQYF
TGTGCCAGCAGCGTCCGGGGGGGCCTCTACGAGCAGTACTTC
>TRBJ2-7|TRBV28|-|-
CASRPLGGPYEQYF
TGTGCCAGCAGGCCGCTCGGGGGGCCCTACGAGCAGTACTTC
>TRBJ2-5|TRBV7-6|-|-
CASSSAGETQYF
TGTGCCAGCAGCTCGGCCGGGGAGACCCAGTACTTC
>TRBJ2-2|TRBV4-2|TRBD2|few
CASSQDSGVNTGELFF
TGTGCCAGCAGCCAAGACAGCGGGGTGAACACCGGGGAGCTGTTTTTT
>TRBJ2-1|TRBV5-1|TRBD1|few
CASSSTPGQGNEQFF
TGCGCCAGCAGCTCGACACCGGGACAGGGAAACGAGCAGTTCTTC
>TRBJ2-6|TRBV10-3|-|-
CAISAETVSGANVLTF
TGTGCCATCAGTGCAGAGACGGTCTCTGGGGCCAACGTCCTGACTTTC
>TRBJ2-1|TRBV5-1|TRBD1|-
CASSPEGQGVAGEQFF
TGCGCCAGCAGCCCGGAGGGACAGGGAGTAGCGGGTGAGCAGTTCTTC
>TRBJ1-1|TRBV5-4|TRBD1|-
CASSWKTGTGGTEAFF
TGTGCCAGCAGCTGGAAGACCGGGACAGGGGGCACTGAAGCTTTCTTT
>TRBJ2-7|TRBV19|-|few
CASSTRRDSYEQYF
TGTGCCAGTAGTACCCGCAGGGACTCCTACGAGCAGTACTTC
>TRBJ1-5|TRBV5-1|TRBD1|-
CASSLGQGGQPQHF
TGCGCCAGCAGCTTGGGACAGGGCGGTCAGCCCCAGCATTTT
>TRBJ1-5|TRBV2|-|-
CASSSNQPQHF
TGTGCCAGCAGTTCCAATCAGCCCCAGCATTTT
>TRBJ2-7|TRBV29-1|-|few
CSGGGPEVGEQYF
TGCAGCGGGGGGGGCCCCGAGGTGGGCGAGCAGTACTTC
>TRBJ2-5|TRBV7-8|-|few
CASSQYRDQETQYF
TGTGCCAGCAGCCAATACAGGGACCAAGAGACCCAGTACTTC
>TRBJ2-4|TRBV15|TRBD1|few
CATSRDRGPKNIQYF
TGTGCCACCAGCAGGGACAGGGGACCCAAAAACATTCAGTACTTC
>TRBJ1-2|TRBV10-2|-|-
CASRVTGTNYGYTF
TGCGCCAGCAGGGTTACAGGAACTAACTATGGCTACACCTTC